This entry describes one TCR beta chain. This sample was taken from a study of CD8 T cells in Susac syndrome. The CDR3 has 15 residues. Germline V lookup: CDR1 ENHRY, CDR2 SYGVKD. V dropped 4 bases and J dropped 2; count of bases not matched to a gene: 6. Reverse transcription of about 0.5 to 1 ug RNA was carried out with random hexamers. Across 54 Vbeta and 13 Jbeta, immunoSEQ multiplex PCR amplified TCR beta CDR3. TCRdb redid the calling of the immunoSEQ multiplex PCR reads with MiXCR, one entry per CDR3 protein. This table has under 150,000 distinct CDR3 sequences, approximately 95% appearing once. The origin of this receptor is a human donor with Susac syndrome. Sequences were obtained from CD4+ T cells from PBMCs. The chain employs TRBV10-3 and TRBJ2-3, with 7 bases matching TRBD1. In DNA, the CDR3 is TGTGCCATCAGTGCCCGGGACAGCTTCACAGATACGCAGTATTTT. Translated: CAISARDSFTDTQYF.